Sequencing of this T cell receptor (beta chain) was carried out in a study of blood T cell repertoires in COVID-19. Study-level background: Acute and convalescent COVID-19 specimens originated in the United States, Italy and Spain. In each case, the material was cDNA or gDNA derived from T cells, B-cell-depleted T cells, or PBMCs.

Per the authors' pipeline: Reference gene primer amplification gave nucleated cell count estimates. Using immunoSEQ multiplex PCR, the repertoire was profiled, and TCRdb retains in-frame clones only, with some absent. Clone size and the V and J calls come from that table; the DNA yielded D and trimming. Of over 120,000 clones detected, 80% to 90% appear once; the ten largest clones hold 8.6%. CDR1 and CDR2 (germline): SGHTA, FQGNSA. CDR3 length equals 15 residues. Trimming shortened V by 2 bases and J by 8 bases, and 15 bases separated the two germline ends. The sample comprised peripheral blood. The V and J genes are TRBV7-2 and TRBJ1-4; D unclear. This sequence was found in a woman aged 45-65 years with active or convalescent COVID-19. The DNA for the CDR3 is TGTGCCAGCAGCTTAACGCGAGTTCCGAGCGAAAAACTGTTTTTT. Amino acids: CASSLTRVPSEKLFF.